This record concerns one T cell receptor (beta chain) sequence. Its specificity is unknown. At one of its ends the junction is not consistent with the germline gene, which may arise from a read error. This sample was included in a study of identical twins. Study-level results: Among out-of-frame alpha sequences shared by twins, low generation probability occurred in excess. The abundant beta clonotypes from cord blood had fewer insertions, and memory repertoires had none of this. Partly confounded zero-insertion analyses could result from invariant MAIT and iNKT cells.

A template switching step contributed a universal primer site, while unique molecular identifiers were present in the cDNA. From the 5' RACE reads, TCRdb called clonotypes with MiXCR, one entry per CDR3 protein. The table shows about 210,000 distinct CDR3 sequences, with around a tenth occurring only once. The CDR3 has 14 amino acids. CDR1 and CDR2 (germline): SGHDT, YYEEEE. This receptor was identified in a woman younger than 30 in good health. Sequencing input: memory (CD45RO+) T cells sorted from blood. The rearrangement joins TRBV5-6 to TRBJ2-2; maybe TRBD2 (5 bases). Here the CDR3 DNA reads TGTGCCAGCAGCTCCGGTTTCCCCACCGGGGAGCTGCTTTTT. This translates into CASSSGFPTGELLF.